The 3 T cell receptor beta chains below all came from one sample that was sequenced in a study of identical twins. TCRdb reprocessed the 5' RACE reads via MiXCR and lists one record per CDR3 protein. The sample yields approximately 1.8 million distinct CDR3 sequences, about 30% seen once. The sample comprised cord blood. These TCRs come from a newborn girl in good health.

This clonotype showed up just a few times. The chain joins TRBV7-2 to TRBJ2-7; no firm D call. Germline CDR1 is SGHTA and CDR2 is FQGNSA. V was clipped by 5 bases and J by 6 bases, with 11 bases between them. The CDR3 spans 12 residues. The CDR3, as DNA: TGTGCCAGCAGCCGCCGAAGCTTCGAGCAGTACTTC. This encodes CASSRRSFEQYF.

The genes are TRBV5-1 and TRBJ2-3, with no clear D. Per the germline V gene, CDR1 is SGHRS and CDR2 is YFSETQ. Deletions cut 0 bases from V and 2 bases from J, with 10 bases between. This CDR3 has 15 amino acids. CDR3 nucleotides: TGCGCCAGCAGCTTGGTTGGACCATACACAGATACGCAGTATTTT. It specifies CASSLVGPYTDTQYF.

This clonotype was seen at least ten times. J is TRBJ1-4 and V is TRBV20-1; D unclear. V shed 3 bases and J shed 4 bases, with 9 bases lying between them. Germline values: CDR1 DFQATT, CDR2 SNEGSKA (reference sequence). The CDR3 loop spans 13 amino acids. The CDR3 loop is CSASWSVNEKLFF. The DNA of the CDR3 is TGCAGTGCTAGTTGGAGCGTTAATGAAAAACTGTTTTTT.